This TCR beta chain is from a study of beta chain features in type 1 diabetes. Markers CD45RO/CCR7/CD25/CD127/CD95/CD27 served to sort CD4+ naive, central memory, regulatory and stem cell-like memory cells. Purity exceeding 95% was reached by all sorted populations. Of note for this clone: One end of the junction does not line up with germline, which may come from a read error.

As every portion of the isolated RNA was reverse transcribed, the sequencing read expressed TCRB transcripts. Method: immunoSEQ multiplex PCR; TCRdb's copy keeps in-frame clones and lacks some. Of roughly 240,000 clones listed, 11% to 15% are singletons. The clonotype originates from a woman aged 40-49 years in good health. Sequenced material: naive CD4+ T cells from blood.

Here the CDR3 reads CASSYHGGLFF. Here the CDR3 DNA reads TGTGCCAGTAGCTATCATGGGGGCCTGTTTTTT. The gene calls are TRBV11-3 and TRBJ2-2, with D possibly matching TRBD1 (6 bases). Per the germline V gene, CDR1 is SGHNT and CDR2 is YENEEA. The CDR3 is 11 residues long.